Presented here are 14 T cell receptor beta chains from one specimen sequenced in a study of cytomegalovirus exposure and HLA in healthy donors. The PCR used 60 Vbeta and 13 Jbeta primers. TCRdb keeps only in-frame clones here, not all; method: immunoSEQ multiplex PCR. In the table there are some 110,000 clones, around three quarters of which are singletons. The sequenced sample was PBMCs. Every receptor here comes from a woman in her 30s in good health and CMV-seronegative.

This sequence joins TRBV7-9 and TRBJ1-2, with D perhaps TRBD1 (5 bases). Germline loops: CDR1 SEHNR, CDR2 FQNEAQ (reference sequence). This CDR3 is built from 19 residues. Trimming took 4 bases from V and 8 from J, leaving 32 bases between them. The CDR3 region has the DNA TGTGCCAGCAGCTCCCGCCCGTCGCTCAGGGATAACGGCATATCGGGCTACACCTTC. It encodes CASSSRPSLRDNGISGYTF.

This sequence joins TRBV19 and TRBJ1-2, with D tentatively TRBD1 (6 bases). From germline, CDR1 is LNHDA and CDR2 SQIVND (reference sequence). V lost 7 bases, J lost 4 bases, and 10 bases lay in between. This CDR3 region has 12 residues. The CDR3 DNA sequence: TGTGCCAGTAAAAACAGGGCCTATGGCTACACCTTC. Translation gives CASKNRAYGYTF. The full variable domain, in which reference TRBV19 and TRBJ1-2 provide the parts outside the CDR3, is DGGITQSPKYLFRKEGQNVTLSCEQNLNHDAMYWYRQDPGQGLRLIYYSQIVNDFQKGDIAEGYSVSREKKESFPLTVTSAQKNPTAFYLCASKNRAYGYTFGSGTRLTVV.

The V gene is TRBV30, the J gene TRBJ1-1; tentative D call: TRBD1 (5 bases). The CDR3 contains 12 residues. V was shortened by 4 bases and J by 7 bases, with 13 bases between the two germline ends. The germline V gene encodes CDR1 GTSNPN and CDR2 SVGIG (reference sequence). DNA of the CDR3: TGTGCCTGGATCACGGGGGGTGATGAAGCTTTCTTT. Protein sequence: CAWITGGDEAFF.

The chain recombines TRBV5-1 with TRBJ2-3; D not certain. V gave up 7 bases and J gave up 0 bases, with 12 bases separating them. The germline CDR1 and CDR2 sequences are SGHRS and YFSETQ. The CDR3 length is 14 residues. The CDR3 sequence: CASRRQTSTDTQYF. The CDR3 DNA sequence: TGCGCCAGCCGTCGGCAGACTAGCACAGATACGCAGTATTTT.

CDR3 region: CASSLGDEQYF. The CDR3 nucleotides read TGTGCCAGCAGCTTAGGAGACGAGCAGTACTTC. This chain connects TRBV7-9 to TRBJ2-7; D gene uncertain. Germline values: CDR1 SEHNR, CDR2 FQNEAQ (reference sequence). Trimming removed 1 base at V and 5 bases at J, with 3 bases between. The CDR3 sequence is 11 residues long. Complete variable domain (other parts from reference TRBV7-9 and TRBJ2-7): DTGVSQNPRHKITKRGQNVTFRCDPISEHNRLYWYRQTLGQGPEFLTYFQNEAQLEKSRLLSDRFSAERPKGSFSTLEIQRTEQGDSAMYLCASSLGDEQYFGPGTRLTVT.

This clone has only one observation. The CDR3 sequence is CASSFERGQNRDEQFF. In DNA, the CDR3 is TGTGCCAGTAGTTTCGAGCGGGGGCAAAACCGGGATGAGCAGTTCTTC. The rearrangement uses TRBV19 and TRBJ2-1, with TRBD2 identical over 8 bases. J lost 8 bases, V lost 5 bases, and 14 bases had no gene match. Germline V gene lookup returns CDR1 LNHDA and CDR2 SQIVND (reference sequence). The CDR3 has 16 amino acids.

This chain joins TRBV5-6 and TRBJ1-5, with TRBD1 as a possible D gene (6 bases). Germline V gene sequence: CDR1 SGHDT, CDR2 YYEEEE. V was clipped by 3 bases and J by 0 bases, with 13 bases between them. The CDR3 length is 16 residues. The CDR3 protein is CASSSQGPYSNQPQHF. The DNA of the CDR3 is TGTGCCAGCAGCTCTCAGGGGCCCTATAGCAATCAGCCCCAGCATTTT. Full variable domain (outside the CDR3, taken from reference TRBV5-6 and TRBJ1-5): DAGVTQSPTHLIKTRGQQVTLRCSPKSGHDTVSWYQQALGQGPQFIFQYYEEEERQRGNFPDRFSGHQFPNYSSELNVNALLLGDSALYLCASSSQGPYSNQPQHFGDGTRLSIL.

A single count supports this clone. V is TRBV9 and J is TRBJ2-7, with TRBD2 as a possible D gene (6 bases). V lost 3 bases to trimming and J lost 5 bases, with 15 bases between them. CDR1 is SGDLS and CDR2 is YYNGEE in the germline V gene. There are 14 residues in the CDR3. The CDR3: CASSAGAAGHEQYF. CDR3 coding DNA: TGTGCCAGCAGCGCTGGCGCGGCGGGGCACGAGCAGTACTTC.

V is TRBV5-6 and J is TRBJ1-1; D is unclear. Trimming stripped 6 bases from V and 0 bases from J, with 12 bases between. Germline V CDR1 and CDR2: SGHDT, YYEEEE. The CDR3 consists of 14 residues. The CDR3: CASTPGLMNTEAFF. Written as DNA, the CDR3 is TGTGCCAGCACCCCGGGTCTTATGAACACTGAAGCTTTCTTT.

This clone was observed once. This chain uses TRBV15 with TRBJ2-2; 11 nucleotides match TRBD1. The CDR3 runs 16 residues. Looked up from germline, CDR1 is LNHNV and CDR2 is YYDKDF (reference sequence). The trim removed 3 bases at V and 1 base at J, leaving 1 base unmatched. The CDR3 sequence is CATSRGTGGNTGELFF. CDR3 nucleotides: TGTGCCACCAGCAGGGGGACAGGGGGGAACACCGGGGAGCTGTTTTTT.

This chain joins TRBV5-1 and TRBJ1-5; D is possibly TRBD1 (5 bases). The CDR3 consists of 14 residues. The germline gives CDR1 SGHRS, CDR2 YFSETQ. Trimming left V 4 bases short and J 4 bases short, with 12 bases between. This CDR3 reads CASSEGAENQPQHF. CDR3 in DNA: TGCGCCAGCAGCGAAGGGGCAGAAAATCAGCCCCAGCATTTT.

The V call is TRBV27, the J call TRBJ2-2; D remains unclear. V lost 6 bases, J lost 2 bases, and 7 bases lay in between. The CDR3 runs to 13 residues. Germline V gene sequence: CDR1 MNHEY, CDR2 SMNVEV (reference sequence). This CDR3 is CASRWANTGELFF. CDR3 nucleotide sequence: TGTGCCAGCAGGTGGGCCAACACCGGGGAGCTGTTTTTT.

This clone was seen a handful of times. The chain joins TRBV11-3 to TRBJ1-1; D gene ambiguous. The CDR3 is made up of 16 amino acids. V was shortened by 5 bases and J by 3 bases, with 19 bases between the two germline ends. Germline CDR1 SGHNT, CDR2 YENEEA. Here the CDR3 reads CASSDTKRKWDTEAFF. CDR3 nucleotide sequence: TGTGCCAGCAGCGACACAAAGCGGAAGTGGGACACTGAAGCTTTCTTT.

The rearrangement uses TRBV4-3 and TRBJ2-3; TRBD2 aligns across 7 bases. J lost 3 bases, V lost 0 bases, and 6 bases had no gene match. CDR1 is LGHNA and CDR2 is YSLEER in the germline V gene. The CDR3 runs to 16 residues. DNA for the CDR3: TGCGCCAGCAGCCAAGATCATGCGGGGGTGACAGATACGCAGTATTTT. It translates to CASSQDHAGVTDTQYF.